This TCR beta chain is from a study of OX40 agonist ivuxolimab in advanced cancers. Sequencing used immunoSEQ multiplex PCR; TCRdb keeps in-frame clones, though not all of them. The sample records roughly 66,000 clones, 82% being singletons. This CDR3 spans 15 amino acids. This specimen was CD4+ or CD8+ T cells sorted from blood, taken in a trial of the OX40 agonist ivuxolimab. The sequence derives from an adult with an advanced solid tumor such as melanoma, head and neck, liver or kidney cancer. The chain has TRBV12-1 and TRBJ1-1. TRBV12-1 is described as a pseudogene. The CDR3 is CASNPPRQGGTEAFF. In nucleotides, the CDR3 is TGTGCCAGCAACCCGCCCCGACAGGGAGGGACTGAAGCTTTCTTT.